Each of the 13 T cell receptor beta chains below was sequenced from the same sample in a study of T cell clonality in common variable immunodeficiency. General study findings and limits: In common variable immunodeficiency, TCR beta chains reportedly carried fewer deletions and N-nucleotide insertions.

These receptors' targets are unknown. TCRdb's copy holds only in-frame clones and misses some; the assay was immunoSEQ multiplex PCR. The sample holds about 34,000 clones, and no clone turns up only once. What was sequenced was peripheral blood mononuclear cells. These receptors all come from a human donor with common variable immunodeficiency.

This clone was observed a few times. Read coverage stops 3 residues before the CDR3 terminus; the germline J gene supplies the remainder. The chain uses TRBV30 and TRBJ2-1; 7 bases fit TRBD1. J gave up 0 bases and V 5 bases, and 7 bases lay outside the gene matches. Germline V gene lookup returns CDR1 GTSNPN and CDR2 SVGIG (reference sequence). The CDR3 is made up of 15 amino acids. CDR3 residues: CAWRRRDSSYNEQFF. The part of the CDR3 DNA that was read is TGTGCCTGGCGCCGCCGGGACAGCTCCTACAATGAG.

Of note for this clone: The CDR3 end lies 3 residues beyond the end of the read and is filled in from the germline J gene. This sequence joins TRBV7-2 and TRBJ2-3, with 11 bases lining up with TRBD2. CDR3 length: 14 residues. Germline V gene sequence: CDR1 SGHTA, CDR2 FQGNSA. The CDR3 sequence is CASIRAGTSGPQYF. The covered CDR3 bases are TGTGCCAGCATCCGGGCCGGGACTAGCGGCCCG.

A word on this clone: Sequencing ends 3 residues short of the CDR3 end; the germline J gene provides the rest. The V gene is TRBV7-3, the J gene TRBJ2-3; 8 nucleotides align to TRBD2. The V segment lost 5 bases and the J segment 5 bases; nucleotides outside the gene matches: 15. The V gene's germline CDR1 is SGHTA and CDR2 FQGTGA. The CDR3 length is 17 residues. The CDR3 loop is CASSPSRSGMDGDTQYF. The part of the CDR3 DNA that was read is TGTGCCAGCAGCCCCTCGCGTAGCGGGATGGATGGAGATACG.

This clone was counted many times. Sequencing ends 3 residues short of the CDR3 end; the germline J gene provides the rest. The J gene is TRBJ2-6, the V gene TRBV20-1; D not resolved. Germline V gene lookup returns CDR1 DFQATT and CDR2 SNEGSKA (reference sequence). The CDR3 sequence is 14 residues long. V was trimmed by 1 base and J by 0 bases, leaving 4 bases between them. CDR3 sequence reads: CSARVHSGANVLTF. Incomplete CDR3 DNA: TGCAGTGCTAGAGTTCACTCTGGGGCCAACGTC.

A few counts support this clone. Read data end 3 residues before the CDR3 end; the end is taken from the germline J gene. The rearrangement joins TRBV5-5 to TRBJ2-7, with 7 positions matching TRBD1. Trimming took 2 bases from V and 2 from J; bases not matched to a gene: 4. The CDR3 contains 14 residues. The germline CDR1 and CDR2 sequences are SGHKS and YYEKEE (reference sequence). The DNA read from the CDR3 is TGTGCCAGCAGCTTCGGACAGGTACCCTACGAG. Its protein product is CASSFGQVPYE. The full CDR3 protein is CASSFGQVPYEQYF.

This clone turned up a few times. A read error may produce the germline difference seen at one junction end. From the germline J gene comes the end of the CDR3, since the read stops 3 residues before it. The chain combines TRBV7-9 with TRBJ1-2, with no clear D. CDR3 length: 12 residues. Germline V CDR1 and CDR2: SEHNR, FQNEAQ (reference sequence). CDR3 DNA, as far as it was read: TGTTCCAGCAGCTTTAAACTTTATGGC. Its translation: CSSSFKLYG. The whole CDR3 sequence reads CSSSFKLYGYTF.

This clone turned up a few times. The read is 3 residues too short to cover the CDR3 end, so that end is filled in from the germline J gene. V usage is TRBV5-1 and J usage is TRBJ1-5, with 9 positions matching TRBD1. The V segment lost 4 bases and the J segment 4 bases; nucleotides outside the gene matches: 9. From germline, CDR1 is SGHRS and CDR2 YFSETQ. The CDR3 totals 16 residues. The CDR3 loop reads CASSIRPGQGNQPQHF. The CDR3 bases that were read are TGCGCCAGCAGCATTCGACCGGGACAGGGAAATCAGCCC. The variable domain in full, with the rest retrieved from reference TRBV5-1 and TRBJ1-5, is KAGVTQTPRYLIKTRGQQVTLSCSPISGHRSVSWYQQTPGQGLQFLFEYFSETQRNKGNFPGRFSGRQFSNSRSEMNVSTLELGDSALYLCASSIRPGQGNQPQHFGDGTRLSIL.

In its sample, this clone ranks as large. Sequencing ends 3 residues short of the CDR3 end; the germline J gene provides the rest. The chain links TRBV2 to TRBJ1-5; D possibly corresponds to TRBD1 (6 bases). Between the trimmed V and J ends, which lost 7 bases and 3 bases, there was a span of 22 bases. CDR1 SNHLY and CDR2 FYNNEI come from the germline V gene. This CDR3 has 17 amino acids. The CDR3 here is CASIPKLGADVNQPQHF. Incomplete CDR3 DNA: TGTGCCAGCATCCCGAAGCTGGGGGCGGATGTCAATCAGCCC.

In this sample, this clone turned up a few times. The DNA ends 3 residues before the CDR3 does, and the rest of the CDR3 is filled in from the germline J gene. V usage is TRBV10-1 and J usage is TRBJ2-7; D gene ambiguous. CDR1 is WNHNN and CDR2 is SYGVQD in the germline V gene (reference sequence). Trimming took 11 bases from V and 0 from J, leaving 17 bases between them. This CDR3 contains 14 residues. CDR3: CAYSTVAYSYEQYF. CDR3 DNA, as far as it was read: TGCGCCTATAGCACGGTAGCCTACTCCTACGAG.

This clone was picked up a small number of times. The read stops 3 residues short of the end of the CDR3; the missing end is completed from the germline J gene. V and J are TRBV7-2 and TRBJ1-1, with TRBD1 matching over 8 bases. The CDR3 covers 15 residues. Germline V CDR1 and CDR2: SGHTA, FQGNSA. Unmatched junction bases numbered 6, after V lost 4 bases and J lost 2 bases. The covered CDR3 bases are TGTGCCAGCAGCTCGGACAGGGCGGTCAACACTGAA. Protein sequence: CASSSDRAVNTE. The CDR3, in full, reads CASSSDRAVNTEAFF.

This clone was observed at least ten times. The CDR3 end falls 3 residues outside the read, so it is completed with the germline J gene. V gene TRBV7-2 combines with J gene TRBJ2-7; tentatively, D is TRBD2 (6 bases). This CDR3 region has 15 residues. Germline CDR1 and CDR2: SGHTA and FQGNSA. V lost 6 bases and J lost 0, with 15 bases in between. Incomplete CDR3 DNA: TGTGCCAGCAGGACCCTAGCGCTTAGCTCCTACGAG. This sequence encodes CASRTLALSSYE. The CDR3, in full, reads CASRTLALSSYEQYF.

There are a few counts of this clone. CDR3 region: CACPGEHDPTLHF. Incomplete CDR3 DNA: TGTGCCTGCCCCGGGGAGCATGACCCAACC. This sequence joins TRBV30 and TRBJ1-6; D gene ambiguous. The read gets to within 3 residues of the CDR3 end, and the germline J gene fills in the rest. The CDR3 is made up of 13 amino acids. Per the germline V gene, CDR1 is GTSNPN and CDR2 is SVGIG (reference sequence). Full variable domain (missing parts from reference TRBV30 and TRBJ1-6): SQTIHQWPATLVQPVGSPLSLECTVEGTSNPNLYWYRQAAGRGLQLLFYSVGIGQISSEVPQNLSASRPQDRQFILSSKKLLLSDSGFYLCACPGEHDPTLHFGNGTRLTVT.

Of note for this clone: The CDR3 end lies 3 residues beyond the end of the read and is filled in from the germline J gene. The rearrangement uses TRBV5-1 and TRBJ1-6, with TRBD1 identical over 12 bases. The V gene's germline CDR1 is SGHRS and CDR2 YFSETQ. The CDR3 contains 15 residues. V dropped 3 bases and J dropped 7; count of bases not matched to a gene: 2. Partial CDR3 DNA: TGCGCCAGCAGCTCGGGACAGGGGGCGAATTCACCC. Its protein is CASSSGQGANSP. The whole CDR3 region reads CASSSGQGANSPLHF.